This T cell receptor beta chain was profiled in a study of shared clonotypes between healthy human individuals. Study details: The cohort comprised a couple of women and a few men. Their ages spanned 18 to 49 years. Broader study findings: Non-shared clonotypes had lower generation probabilities than those shared by all four donors.

Comments on this clone: Its cognate antigen is unknown.

The ends were cut back, 1 base at V and 3 bases at J, with 7 bases in the middle. Germline loops: CDR1 SGDLS, CDR2 YYNGEE. This CDR3 has 14 residues. Method: immunoSEQ multiplex PCR; TCRdb's copy keeps in-frame clones and lacks some. Altogether approximately 620,000 clones are present, more than 95% being singletons, with the ten largest covering 0.057%. The V and J genes are TRBV9 and TRBJ1-4, with D unresolved. The TCR sequence derives from a woman aged 25 to 39 in good health. Sequences were obtained from naive CD4+ T cells sorted from blood. Subset noted: CD45RA+ positively selected. The CDR3 spells CASSVSGANEKLFF. The DNA of the CDR3 is TGTGCCAGCAGCGTAAGTGGGGCTAATGAAAAACTGTTTTTT.